The following is a T cell receptor beta chain sequence with its context. What it binds is unknown. The V gene end was trimmed by 10 bases and the J gene end by 2 bases; junction bases not matched to a gene: 6. The CDR3 totals 15 residues. Germline V gene lookup returns CDR1 ENHRY and CDR2 SYGVKD. The data originate from a study of Ad26.COV2.S vaccination and SARS-CoV-2 variants. The wider study: Trial arm assignment for the donor was COV1001 Ad26.COV2.S. Administration of Ad26.COV2.S was intramuscular, either once or twice 56 days apart.

Treatment in this sample: roughly 19 received Ad26.COV2.S at low or high dose, single or two shots; about 5 received placebo; per-sample allocation not given. Following the first vaccine or placebo injection, samples were taken on day 63. General study findings and limits: The analyses of TCR breadth and depth may have understated the size of total T cell responses. Greater spike-specific TCR breadth was seen in vaccine recipients than in placebo recipients.

Here immunoSEQ multiplex PCR was the method, and the copy in TCRdb shows in-frame clones only, minus some. Among 440,000 or so clones listed, 90% were seen once. The chain joins TRBV10-3 to TRBJ2-3, with TRBD2 matching 13 bases. The material was peripheral blood, obtained in a trial of Ad26.COV2.S vaccine versus placebo. The receptor was derived from a person aged 18-60 years who received the Ad26.COV2.S COVID-19 vaccine or a placebo. CDR3 coding DNA: TGTGCCACCCAGGGACTAGCGGGGAACACAGATACGCAGTATTTT. It encodes CATQGLAGNTDTQYF.